This T cell receptor beta chain appears in the sequencing data of a study of T cell repertoires in cytomegalovirus infection. Across the study: CMV infection plus the matching HLA type was flagged by public TCR beta signatures.

Study-wide results and limits: Frequencies of public TCR beta families were cumulated, and this identified carriers of CMV plus the relevant HLA.

As regards this clonotype: Its antigen is undetermined.

The CDR3 loop spans 16 amino acids. Trimming cost V 6 bases and J 5 bases; bases outside gene matches: 13. From germline, CDR1 is SNHLY and CDR2 FYNNEI. Using its own MiXCR run on the reads, TCRdb lists one record per CDR3 protein. The sample holds some 180,000 distinct CDR3 sequences, approximately 17% seen once. The clonotype comes from a human donor in good health (CMV status not recorded). Some clones in this sample may be carry-over from other donors' samples. This chain connects TRBV2 to TRBJ1-1; TRBD1 matches at 9 bases. Sequencing used CD8+ T cells from PBMCs. The CDR3 spells CASRQQTQGAGTEAFF. The DNA of the CDR3 is TGTGCCAGCAGACAACAAACACAGGGGGCTGGGACTGAAGCTTTCTTT.